Each of the 6 T cell receptor beta chains below was sequenced from the same sample in a study of shared clonotypes between healthy human individuals. CD8 cells classed as naive were CD45RO-negative and positively selected for CCR7, excluding terminally differentiated effector memory CD45RA+ cells. Sequencing was performed with immunoSEQ multiplex PCR; in TCRdb, only in-frame clones are kept and a portion is missing. The table records around 2,000,000 clones, over 85% of them present only once. Specimen: naive CD8+ T cells sorted from blood. These receptors all stem from a man between 18 and 35 years old in good health.

The chain combines TRBV4-1 with TRBJ2-3; D is ambiguous. From germline, CDR1 is MGHRA and CDR2 YSYEKL. The ends were cut back, 7 bases at V and 2 bases at J, with 19 bases in the middle. The CDR3 covers 16 residues. The CDR3: CASTLRVVGFTDTQYF. The DNA for the CDR3 is TGCGCCAGCACCCTGCGTGTAGTAGGTTTCACAGATACGCAGTATTTT.

The chain carries TRBV5-6 and TRBJ2-7; 9 bases are a match to TRBD1. Germline assignment: CDR1 SGHDT and CDR2 YYEEEE. The V segment lost 4 bases and the J segment 6 bases; nucleotides outside the gene matches: 5. There are 13 residues in the CDR3. CDR3 region: CASSPGTGSEQYF. The DNA for the CDR3 is TGTGCCAGCAGCCCCGGGACAGGGTCCGAGCAGTACTTC.

The J gene is TRBJ1-1, the V gene TRBV5-1, with D hard to call. V shed 0 bases and J shed 4 bases, with 7 bases lying between them. Germline lookup yields CDR1 SGHRS and CDR2 YFSETQ. CDR3 length: 13 amino acids. CDR3 bases: TGCGCCAGCAGCTTGGTAGAGGGCACTGAAGCTTTCTTT. Translated: CASSLVEGTEAFF.

The V call is TRBV6-4, the J call TRBJ1-2; D not resolved. Trimming removed 10 bases at V and 8 bases at J, with 14 bases between. Germline V CDR1 and CDR2: MRHNA, SNTAGT. This CDR3 region has 11 residues. For the CDR3, the DNA is TGTGCCACTCGTGATGCGCGGGGCTACACCTTC. It translates to CATRDARGYTF.

The rearrangement uses TRBV9 and TRBJ2-3; D unclear. V was clipped by 0 bases and J by 2 bases, with 10 bases between them. CDR3 size: 15 residues. Germline CDR1 reads SGDLS; CDR2 reads YYNGEE. CDR3 residues: CASSVGTVNTDTQYF. The CDR3 region has the DNA TGTGCCAGCAGCGTAGGAACAGTGAACACAGATACGCAGTATTTT.

The chain couples TRBV6-5 to TRBJ1-6; tentatively, D is TRBD1 (6 bases). The ends were cut back, 10 bases at V and 8 bases at J, with 15 bases in the middle. The CDR3 loop spans 13 amino acids. Germline V gene data show CDR1 as MNHEY and CDR2 as SVGAGI. The CDR3 DNA sequence: TGTGCCATACAGGGCCGCTTAGATTCACCCCTCCACTTT. Amino acids: CAIQGRLDSPLHF.